This TCR beta chain comes out of a study of shared T cell receptors in the human thymus (dated by TCRdb to the early 2020s). Concerning the study at large: The study examined how self-reactive, shared T-cell receptor alpha chains are generated in the human thymus.

The receptor library was made with the immunoSEQ multiplex PCR assay. This is the immuneACCESS table as TCRdb keeps it, with only in-frame sequences that have V and J called. A part of the clones is gone; compared with another copy, unresolved V genes explain less than half, and the rest is unexplained. A total of roughly 560,000 clones appear in this sample, roughly 74% of them only once. The ten largest clones capture more than 0.01% of the sample. V and J are truncated by 1 base and 0 bases respectively, leaving an intervening sequence of 11 bases. The CDR3 goes from the cysteine to the phenylalanine over 17 residues. Of the read, only the CDR3 DNA is kept; its 51 bases are in frame from base 1. The germline V gene gives CDR1 as SGHRS and CDR2 as YFSETQ. The count of this clone is one. This clone's antigen is unknown. No base qualities exist here, and no much larger clone lies one base off it. Another study also made use of these data, one on human thymus T cells. As noted in the second study: Donors were immunologically healthy infants undergoing open corrective cardiac surgery for congenital heart defects in Finland. Thymus tissue was collected as surgical resects that were removed during corrective cardiac surgery. Biased V and J gene segment usage appeared to be present in both thymic and peripheral blood repertoires. The related research found that thymic TCR repertoires overlapped highly between unrelated individuals. The study characterized TCR alpha and beta repertoires from eight infant thymus samples and four related peripheral blood samples. The infant donors were 7 to 244 days old, and the cohort included several males and a couple of females. Thymocytes were freed from the tissue by mechanical means and kept at -70 degrees C as pellets of about 8.5-34 million cells. A QIAsymphony instrument was used to extract genomic DNA from frozen cell pellets. The immunoSEQ multiplex PCR assay was used to amplify the TCRB and TCRAD loci from a standardized quantity of quality-controlled genomic DNA. The amplicons spanned the V(D)J region and were long enough to cover the CDR3 and allow V and J genes to be identified. The amplicons were sequenced on an Illumina platform via the commercial immunoSEQ service. Primer bias and sequencing errors were corrected as previously described, and TCRAD and TCRB were defined on the basis of the IMGT database. Repertoires were analysed with immunoSEQ Analyzer 3.0 and VDJTools, covering basic statistics, V/J segment usage, diversity estimates, rarefaction and pairwise overlap. Chao1, ChaoE, Efron-Thisted, Shannon and inverse Simpson indices were used to estimate diversity, which was also estimated on datasets down-sampled to the smallest sample. Repertoire overlap used strict matching of CDR3 nucleotide sequence, V gene and J gene, with Jaccard-based multidimensional scaling clustering. On average, thymus samples yielded 800,000 or so unique TCRB clonotypes, whereas blood samples yielded 65,000 to 100,000.

The specimen sequenced was thymocytes. The TCR was taken from a boy in the first two years of life with a congenital heart defect. Donor details come from another sample of the same person, matched by shared clones. Recombination connected TRBV5-1 to TRBJ2-6, with a tentative D gene TRBD1 over 5 matching bases. This receptor has the CDR3 CASSLSRALSGANVLTF. In nucleotides, the sequence is TGCGCCAGCAGCTTGAGCAGGGCCCTCTCTGGGGCCAACGTCCTGACTTTC.